One sample yielded the 15 T cell receptor beta chains listed below, sequenced in a study of blood T cell repertoires in COVID-19. The table came from immunoSEQ multiplex PCR; TCRdb's copy has only in-frame clones and leaves some out. The sample lists about 200,000 clones, around 88% occurring once. Sequencing input: PBMCs or T cells enriched from blood (not recorded which). These receptors were collected from a man aged 35 to 55 with acute COVID-19.

The chain couples TRBV6-5 to TRBJ2-2; 10 positions agree with TRBD2. The CDR3 sequence is 15 residues long. J gave up 3 bases and V 4 bases, and 2 bases lay outside the gene matches. Germline CDR1 and CDR2: MNHEY and SVGAGI. The CDR3: CASSFGLADTGELFF. Written as DNA, the CDR3 is TGTGCCAGCAGTTTCGGACTAGCGGACACCGGGGAGCTGTTTTTT.

The genes are TRBV10-1 and TRBJ2-2; D gene ambiguous. This CDR3 is built from 14 residues. Trimming removed 2 bases at V and 4 bases at J, with 8 bases between. The germline V gene encodes CDR1 WNHNN and CDR2 SYGVQD (reference sequence). The CDR3 DNA sequence: TGCGCCAGCAGTGAGCCGGGTAGCACCGGGGAGCTGTTTTTT. This gives the protein CASSEPGSTGELFF.

This chain uses TRBV6-5 with TRBJ2-4; D is uncertain. Trimming cost V 6 bases and J 1 base, with 7 bases left between them. The CDR3 runs to 13 residues. Per the germline V gene, CDR1 is MNHEY and CDR2 is SVGAGI. This CDR3 reads CASSVQAKNIQYF. In DNA, the CDR3 is TGTGCCAGCAGCGTACAGGCCAAAAACATTCAGTACTTC.

There are a few counts of this clone. The V call is TRBV27, the J call TRBJ1-3; D gene unclear. Germline V gene sequence: CDR1 MNHEY, CDR2 SMNVEV (reference sequence). The V and J ends lost 6 bases and 0 bases respectively, with 12 bases between them. The CDR3 runs to 15 residues. This chain's CDR3 is CASREWGDSGNTIYF. The DNA of the CDR3 is TGTGCCAGCAGGGAATGGGGAGACTCTGGAAACACCATATATTTT.

This chain links TRBV29-1 with TRBJ2-1, with 7 bases matching TRBD1. Germline lookup yields CDR1 SQVTM and CDR2 ANQGSEA. The CDR3 contains 15 residues. J gave up 5 bases and V 7 bases, and 14 bases lay outside the gene matches. DNA of the CDR3: TGCAGCGCCGAGAGAACGGGACAGAACAACAATGAGCAGTTCTTC. Residues: CSAERTGQNNNEQFF.

The chain is built from TRBV4-1 and TRBJ2-7; D possibly corresponds to TRBD1 (6 bases). CDR3 length: 14 residues. V was clipped by 4 bases and J by 7 bases, with 17 bases between them. CDR1 and CDR2 from the germline V gene are MGHRA and YSYEKL. The CDR3 protein is CASSPSPGEREQYF. CDR3 nucleotides: TGCGCCAGCAGCCCTTCCCCAGGGGAAAGGGAGCAGTACTTC.

In regard to this clone: Other DNA sequences in this specimen translate into the identical CDR3. The chain combines TRBV9 with TRBJ2-2; possibly TRBD2 for D (5 bases). V gave up 0 bases and J gave up 3 bases, with 6 bases separating them. CDR1 is SGDLS, CDR2 YYNGEE, per germline. CDR3 length equals 14 residues. The CDR3 DNA sequence: TGTGCCAGCAGCGTAGGGGGAGACACCGGGGAGCTGTTTTTT. Protein product: CASSVGGDTGELFF. The whole variable domain, filled in from reference TRBV9 and TRBJ2-2, reads DSGVTQTPKHLITATGQRVTLRCSPRSGDLSVYWYQQSLDQGLQFLIQYYNGEERAKGNILERFSAQQFPDLHSELNLSSLELGDSALYFCASSVGGDTGELFFGEGSRLTVL.

V gene TRBV4-3 combines with J gene TRBJ2-1; D is uncertain. CDR1 and CDR2 from the germline V gene are LGHNA and YSLEER. The CDR3 consists of 13 residues. Trimming pared 4 bases from V and 6 bases from J, leaving 10 bases between. CDR3 nucleotides: TGCGCCAGCAGCCGGCTCGCCACCAATGAGCAGTTCTTC. Residues: CASSRLATNEQFF.

This chain joins TRBV6-5 and TRBJ2-3; TRBD2 aligns across 11 bases. The CDR3 contains 15 residues. J gave up 6 bases and V 8 bases, and 10 bases lay outside the gene matches. Germline V gene data show CDR1 as MNHEY and CDR2 as SVGAGI. CDR3 coding DNA: TGTGCCAGCCCCACTAGCGGGAGAATTAGTGATACGCAGTATTTT. This gives the protein CASPTSGRISDTQYF.

V gene TRBV11-3 combines with J gene TRBJ2-3; 10 bases agree with TRBD2. The CDR3 length is 15 residues. V lost 5 bases to trimming and J lost 5 bases; unmatched junction nucleotides: 7. Germline loops: CDR1 SGHNT, CDR2 YENEEA. The CDR3 sequence is CASSPSGSVGDTQYF. CDR3 in DNA: TGTGCCAGCAGCCCTAGCGGGAGTGTCGGAGATACGCAGTATTTT.

This rearrangement joins TRBV10-3 to TRBJ2-2; D is possibly TRBD2 (5 bases). This CDR3 has 12 residues. CDR1 is ENHRY and CDR2 is SYGVKD in the germline V gene. The V end lost 11 bases, the J end lost 5 bases, and 12 bases lay between the germline ends. The CDR3 here is CAARSGTGELFF. The CDR3 bases are TGTGCCGCAAGAAGCGGTACCGGGGAGCTGTTTTTT.

The chain links TRBV28 to TRBJ1-5; D not certain. Germline V gene data show CDR1 as MDHEN and CDR2 as SYDVKM. The V end lost 3 bases, the J end lost 2 bases, and 14 bases lay between the germline ends. The CDR3 covers 16 residues. The CDR3 here is CASSLWSIEGNQPQHF. CDR3 bases: TGTGCCAGCAGTTTGTGGAGTATAGAGGGCAATCAGCCCCAGCATTTT.

The chain uses TRBV5-1 and TRBJ2-7; D uncertain. The CDR3 contains 15 residues. V lost 3 bases and J 2 bases, leaving 15 bases between the germline ends. Germline lookup yields CDR1 SGHRS and CDR2 YFSETQ. This CDR3 reads CASSWALGSTYEQYF. The CDR3 bases are TGCGCCAGCAGCTGGGCCCTGGGCTCCACCTACGAGCAGTACTTC.

Comment on this clone: Mismatch with germline at one junction end may stem from a read error. This chain connects TRBV6-1 to TRBJ2-7; D not resolved. CDR1 and CDR2 from the germline V gene are MNHNS and SASEGT. CDR3 length equals 10 residues. CDR3 nucleotide sequence: TGTGCCAGCAGTGAAGCGCAGGTTGGATTC. This gives the protein CASSEAQVGF.

This sequence joins TRBV9 and TRBJ2-5; 9 bases are shared with TRBD1. After removal of 4 bases from V and 5 bases from J, the junction contained 12 bases not matched to a gene. This CDR3 is built from 16 residues. Germline CDR1 is SGDLS and CDR2 is YYNGEE. The DNA of the CDR3 is TGTGCCAGCAGCACACGCCCCGGGACAGGGAAGGAGACCCAGTACTTC. Its protein product is CASSTRPGTGKETQYF.